These 16 T cell receptor beta chains share one sample of origin, sequenced in a study of early T cells in non-severe SARS-CoV-2 infection. TCRdb re-called the 5' RACE reads through MiXCR, storing one row per CDR3 protein. The sample includes more than 85,000 distinct CDR3 sequences, about 15% of them seen just once. The sample here was whole blood, taken at baseline. The source is an adult who was a healthcare worker with PCR-confirmed SARS-CoV-2 infection or an uninfected control (not recorded which).

The chain carries TRBV20-1 and TRBJ2-7; tentative D call: TRBD2 (5 bases). Trimming removed 3 bases from V and 9 bases from J, with 36 bases in between. The CDR3 sequence is 19 residues long. Germline CDR1 is DFQATT and CDR2 is SNEGSKA (reference sequence). The CDR3: CSARSLEADSLLQQRLQYF. DNA for the CDR3: TGCAGTGCTAGGAGCCTAGAAGCGGACTCACTTTTGCAACAACGGTTGCAGTACTTC.

The rearrangement uses TRBV30 and TRBJ1-5; D might be TRBD1 (5 bases). CDR3 length: 15 amino acids. Germline V gene lookup returns CDR1 GTSNPN and CDR2 SVGIG (reference sequence). Trimming removed 0 bases from V and 2 bases from J, with 11 bases in between. The CDR3 loop reads CAWSVPGFGNQPQHF. In DNA, the CDR3 is TGTGCCTGGAGTGTCCCAGGGTTTGGCAATCAGCCCCAGCATTTT. Full variable domain (missing parts from reference TRBV30 and TRBJ1-5): SQTIHQWPATLVQPVGSPLSLECTVEGTSNPNLYWYRQAAGRGLQLLFYSVGIGQISSEVPQNLSASRPQDRQFILSSKKLLLSDSGFYLCAWSVPGFGNQPQHFGDGTRLSIL.

The chain couples TRBV20-1 to TRBJ2-7, with 12 bases lining up with TRBD1. CDR3 size: 17 residues. V shed 1 base and J 4 bases; nucleotides not matched to a gene: 11. CDR1 and CDR2 from the germline V gene are DFQATT and SNEGSKA (reference sequence). The CDR3 here is CSARGLPGQGAPYEQYF. CDR3 sequence (DNA): TGCAGTGCTAGAGGCCTACCGGGACAGGGGGCCCCTTACGAGCAGTACTTC.

The chain couples TRBV6-6 to TRBJ1-1; D unclear. Germline V gene sequence: CDR1 MNHNY, CDR2 SVGAGI (reference sequence). The CDR3 has 15 amino acids. Trimming pared 6 bases from V and 4 bases from J, leaving 18 bases between. As DNA, the CDR3 is TGTGCCAGCAGCCAGTTTAGATTGGCAGGCACTGAAGCTTTCTTT. It specifies CASSQFRLAGTEAFF.

In this sample, this clonotype turned up many times. The CDR3 DNA follows: TGTGCCAGCAGCTTAGGGCTAGCGATCGCGAACAATGAGCAGTTCTTC. Translated, it gives CASSLGLAIANNEQFF. This sequence joins TRBV7-6 and TRBJ2-1; tentatively, D is TRBD2 (6 bases). CDR1 SGHVS and CDR2 FNYEAQ come from the germline V gene. V lost 1 base and J 5 bases, leaving 15 bases between the germline ends. The CDR3 is made up of 16 amino acids.

This clonotype was picked up a small number of times. The gene calls are TRBV6-1 and TRBJ2-3; TRBD1 is a possible D gene (6 bases). The V end lost 7 bases, the J end lost 2 bases, and 10 bases lay between the germline ends. Per germline, CDR1 MNHNS and CDR2 SASEGT. The CDR3 spans 13 residues. CDR3 residues: CASTGHYTDTQYF. Here the CDR3 DNA reads TGTGCCAGCACGGGACATTACACAGATACGCAGTATTTT.

The chain combines TRBV4-3 with TRBJ2-3; TRBD2 might be the D (5 bases). The germline gives CDR1 LGHNA, CDR2 YSLEER. V lost 3 bases and J 0 bases, leaving 7 bases between the germline ends. This CDR3 has 14 residues. In nucleotides, the CDR3 is TGCGCCAGCAGCCAGCGGACTAGCACAGATACGCAGTATTTT. Its translation: CASSQRTSTDTQYF.

In this sample, this clonotype turned up a few times. J is TRBJ2-3 and V is TRBV6-6; TRBD2 matches at 7 bases. CDR1 is MNHNY and CDR2 is SVGAGI in the germline V gene (reference sequence). The CDR3 contains 15 residues. The junction had 9 bases not matched to a gene; V was cut back by 5 bases and J by 4 bases. CDR3 bases: TGTGCCAGCAGTACCTCCCTAGGGAGGGCAGATACGCAGTATTTT. Translation: CASSTSLGRADTQYF.

This chain links TRBV30 with TRBJ2-2; TRBD2 is a possible D gene (6 bases). CDR1 and CDR2 from the germline V gene are GTSNPN and SVGIG (reference sequence). This CDR3 comprises 14 residues. Trimming removed 4 bases at V and 3 bases at J, with 12 bases between. CDR3 DNA: TGTGCCTGGAAGCGGGTTGGGGACACCGGGGAGCTGTTTTTT. Translated, it gives CAWKRVGDTGELFF.

This clonotype came up a few times. The chain joins TRBV4-3 to TRBJ2-1, with a tentative D call TRBD2 (5 bases). Germline V gene sequence: CDR1 LGHNA, CDR2 YSLEER. Trimming pared 1 base from V and 4 bases from J, leaving 11 bases between. The CDR3 has 15 amino acids. CDR3 amino acids: CASSQGGIGYNEQFF. The CDR3 nucleotides are TGCGCCAGCAGCCAAGGAGGGATCGGGTACAATGAGCAGTTCTTC.

The chain employs TRBV27 and TRBJ1-1, with D possibly TRBD1 on 5 matching bases. This CDR3 has 17 amino acids. The V end lost 9 bases, the J end lost 8 bases, and 31 bases lay between the germline ends. CDR1 is MNHEY and CDR2 is SMNVEV in the germline V gene (reference sequence). The CDR3 here is CASSIGLIGGTLMEAFF. DNA for the CDR3: TGTGCCAGTAGTATTGGACTGATCGGGGGTACCTTGATGGAAGCTTTCTTT.

A few counts support this clonotype. Lacking the conserved final phenylalanine or tryptophan, this CDR3 likely reflects a read error. The chain links TRBV19 to TRBJ2-1, with D tentatively TRBD2 (7 bases). This CDR3 contains 13 residues. V was pared by 3 bases and J by 7 bases, with 10 bases between. Germline V gives CDR1 LNHDA, CDR2 SQIVND (reference sequence). The CDR3 is CASSMGGGNEQFI. DNA of the CDR3: TGTGCCAGTAGTATGGGAGGGGGGAATGAGCAGTTCATC.

This clonotype was seen repeatedly, ten times or more. The chain uses TRBV15 and TRBJ2-3; 10 bases are shared with TRBD1. The CDR3 totals 16 residues. Germline CDR1 and CDR2: LNHNV and YYDKDF (reference sequence). Unmatched junction bases numbered 15, after V lost 6 bases and J lost 9 bases. CDR3 sequence: CATRRDRDRGFLTQYF. The CDR3 DNA sequence: TGTGCCACCAGGAGGGACCGGGACAGGGGTTTCTTGACGCAGTATTTT.

This clonotype was observed a few times. This chain links TRBV5-1 with TRBJ1-1; the D gene is possibly TRBD1 (6 bases). Germline values: CDR1 SGHRS, CDR2 YFSETQ. Trimming took 4 bases from V and 0 from J, leaving 16 bases between them. This CDR3 region has 16 residues. The CDR3 loop reads CASSVDRIGVNTEAFF. The CDR3 DNA follows: TGCGCCAGCAGCGTCGACAGGATAGGGGTGAACACTGAAGCTTTCTTT. Supplemented by reference TRBV5-1 and TRBJ1-1, the full variable domain reads KAGVTQTPRYLIKTRGQQVTLSCSPISGHRSVSWYQQTPGQGLQFLFEYFSETQRNKGNFPGRFSGRQFSNSRSEMNVSTLELGDSALYLCASSVDRIGVNTEAFFGQGTRLTVV.

V is TRBV27 and J is TRBJ2-4; tentative D call: TRBD1 (5 bases). CDR3 length: 16 residues. V was cut by 2 bases and J by 2 bases, with 13 bases left in between. The germline CDR1 and CDR2 sequences are MNHEY and SMNVEV (reference sequence). The CDR3 reads CASSLLGRESKNIQYF. The DNA of the CDR3 is TGTGCCAGCAGTTTACTGGGGCGCGAATCCAAAAACATTCAGTACTTC.

In its sample, this clonotype was seen a few times. The CDR3 here is CASGSGANVLTF. The CDR3 bases are TGTGCCAGCGGCTCTGGGGCCAACGTCCTGACTTTC. This chain connects TRBV7-8 to TRBJ2-6; D uncertain. This CDR3 contains 12 residues. CDR1 is SGHVS, CDR2 FQNEAQ, per germline. V lost 8 bases and J 0 bases, leaving 2 bases between the germline ends. Using reference TRBV7-8 and TRBJ2-6 for the parts outside the CDR3, the full variable domain is GAGVSQSPRYKVAKRGQDVALRCDPISGHVSLFWYQQALGQGPEFLTYFQNEAQLDKSGLPSDRFFAERPEGSVSTLKIQRTQQEDSAVYLCASGSGANVLTFGAGSRLTVL.